This T cell receptor (beta chain) stems from a study of cytomegalovirus exposure and HLA in healthy donors. Turning to the study itself: Unique TCRs numbering about 87 million, obtained from HLA-typed donors, made up an early data release. General study results and limits: The availability of immune exposure information extended only to CMV serostatus. Analysis performed later found approximately 17,000 TCR beta sequences associated with HLA alleles at 0.05 false discovery rate. The CMV antigen specificity of a few CMV-associated chains was confirmed through in vitro analysis.

60 Vbeta and 13 Jbeta primers were used in PCR. Only in-frame clones appear in the TCRdb table, and some are missing; sequencing was by immunoSEQ multiplex PCR. The top ten clones hold around an eighth of a sample with approximately 150,000 clones, roughly 80% of them seen once. V shed 1 base, J shed 2 bases, and the junction held 4 bases outside the gene matches. Germline values: CDR1 LGHNA, CDR2 YNFKEQ. The CDR3 spans 15 residues. Turning to this clone: Its antigen is undetermined.

Sequencing was carried out using PBMCs. The TCR comes from a man aged 35 to 55 in good health and CMV-seropositive. The rearrangement uses TRBV4-2 and TRBJ2-7, with 8 nucleotides matching TRBD2. The CDR3 protein is CASSQAGGPPYEQYF. Here the CDR3 DNA reads TGTGCCAGCAGCCAAGCGGGAGGGCCCCCCTACGAGCAGTACTTC.